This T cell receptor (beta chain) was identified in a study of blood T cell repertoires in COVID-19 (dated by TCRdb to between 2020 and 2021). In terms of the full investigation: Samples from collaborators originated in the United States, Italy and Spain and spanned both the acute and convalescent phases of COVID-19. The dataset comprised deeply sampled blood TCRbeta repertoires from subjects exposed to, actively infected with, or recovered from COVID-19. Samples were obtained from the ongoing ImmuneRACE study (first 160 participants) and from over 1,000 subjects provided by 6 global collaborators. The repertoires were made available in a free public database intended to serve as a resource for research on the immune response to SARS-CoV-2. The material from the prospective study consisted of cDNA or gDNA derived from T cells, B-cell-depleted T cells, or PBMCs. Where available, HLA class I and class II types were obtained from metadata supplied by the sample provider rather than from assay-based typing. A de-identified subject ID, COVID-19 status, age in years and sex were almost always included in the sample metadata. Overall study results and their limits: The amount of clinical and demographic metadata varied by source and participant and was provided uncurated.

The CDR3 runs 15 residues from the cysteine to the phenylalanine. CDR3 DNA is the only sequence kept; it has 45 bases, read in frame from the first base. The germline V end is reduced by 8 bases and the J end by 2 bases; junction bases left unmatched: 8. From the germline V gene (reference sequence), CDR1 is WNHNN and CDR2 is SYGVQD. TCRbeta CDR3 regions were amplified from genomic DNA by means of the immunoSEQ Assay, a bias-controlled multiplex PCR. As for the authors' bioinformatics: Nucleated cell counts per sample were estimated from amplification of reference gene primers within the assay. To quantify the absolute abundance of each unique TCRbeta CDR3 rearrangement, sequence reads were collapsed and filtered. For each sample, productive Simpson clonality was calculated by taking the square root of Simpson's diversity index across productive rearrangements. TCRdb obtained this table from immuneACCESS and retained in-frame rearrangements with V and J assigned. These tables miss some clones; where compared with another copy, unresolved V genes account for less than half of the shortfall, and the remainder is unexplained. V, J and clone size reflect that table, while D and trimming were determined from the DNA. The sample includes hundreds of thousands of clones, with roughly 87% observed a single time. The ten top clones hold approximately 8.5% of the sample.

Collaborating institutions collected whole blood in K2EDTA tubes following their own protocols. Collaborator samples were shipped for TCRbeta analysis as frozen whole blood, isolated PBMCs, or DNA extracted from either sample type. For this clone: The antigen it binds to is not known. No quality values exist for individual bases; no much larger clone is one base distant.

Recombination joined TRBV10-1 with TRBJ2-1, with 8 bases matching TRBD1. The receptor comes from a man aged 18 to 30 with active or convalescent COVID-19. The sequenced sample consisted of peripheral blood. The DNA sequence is TGCGCCAGCGCCCGAGGGACAGGAGCCTACAATGAGCAGTTCTTC. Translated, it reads CASARGTGAYNEQFF.